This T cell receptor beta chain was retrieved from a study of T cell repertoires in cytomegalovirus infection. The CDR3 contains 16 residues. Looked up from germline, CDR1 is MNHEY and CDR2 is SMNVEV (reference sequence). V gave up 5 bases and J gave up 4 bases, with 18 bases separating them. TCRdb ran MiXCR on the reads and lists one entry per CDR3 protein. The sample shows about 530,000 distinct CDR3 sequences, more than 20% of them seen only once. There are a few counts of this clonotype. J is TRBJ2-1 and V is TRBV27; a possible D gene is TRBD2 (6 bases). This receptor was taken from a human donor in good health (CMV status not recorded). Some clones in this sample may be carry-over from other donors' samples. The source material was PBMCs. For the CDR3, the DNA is TGTGCCAGCAGTCGCCAGGGACTCTCTCTTTACAATGAGCAGTTCTTC. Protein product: CASSRQGLSLYNEQFF.